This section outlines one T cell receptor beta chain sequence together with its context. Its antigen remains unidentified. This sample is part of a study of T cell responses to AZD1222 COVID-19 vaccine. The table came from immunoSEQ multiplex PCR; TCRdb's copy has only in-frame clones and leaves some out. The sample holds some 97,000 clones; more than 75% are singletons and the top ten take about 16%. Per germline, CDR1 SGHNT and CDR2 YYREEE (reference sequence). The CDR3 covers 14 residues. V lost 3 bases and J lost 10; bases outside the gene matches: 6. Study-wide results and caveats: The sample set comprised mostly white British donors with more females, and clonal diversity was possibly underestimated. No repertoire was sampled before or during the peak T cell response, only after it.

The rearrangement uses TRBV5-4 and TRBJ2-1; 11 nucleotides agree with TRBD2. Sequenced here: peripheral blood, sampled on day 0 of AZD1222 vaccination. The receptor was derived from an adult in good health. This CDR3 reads CASSWTSGPKEQFF. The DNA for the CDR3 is TGTGCCAGCAGCTGGACTAGCGGGCCAAAGGAGCAGTTCTTC.